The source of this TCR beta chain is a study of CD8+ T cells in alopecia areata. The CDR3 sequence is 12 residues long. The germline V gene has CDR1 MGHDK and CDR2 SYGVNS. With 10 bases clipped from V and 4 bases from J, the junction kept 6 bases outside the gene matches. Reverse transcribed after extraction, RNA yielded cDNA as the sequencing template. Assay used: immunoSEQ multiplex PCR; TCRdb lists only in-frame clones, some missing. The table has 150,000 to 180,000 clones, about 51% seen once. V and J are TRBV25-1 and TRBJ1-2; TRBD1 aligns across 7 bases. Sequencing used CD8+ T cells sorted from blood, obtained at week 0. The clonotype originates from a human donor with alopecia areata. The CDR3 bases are TGTGCCACCCAGACAGGGTCCTATGGCTACACCTTC. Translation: CATQTGSYGYTF.